These 29 T cell receptor beta chains came from one sample sequenced in a study of OX40 agonist ivuxolimab in advanced cancers. Profiling relied on immunoSEQ multiplex PCR, and the TCRdb table lists in-frame clones only, not all of them. This sample has 40,000 to 50,000 clones; around nine tenths occur once, and the top ten carry 35% to 40%. This sample comprised CD4+ or CD8+ T cells sorted from blood, obtained in a trial of the OX40 agonist ivuxolimab. The receptors shown here come from an adult with an advanced solid tumor such as melanoma, head and neck, liver or kidney cancer.

The chain joins TRBV4-1 to TRBJ1-6; D is possibly TRBD1 (6 bases). V was pared by 1 base and J by 6 bases, with 16 bases between. The CDR3 loop spans 17 amino acids. Germline CDR1 and CDR2: MGHRA and YSYEKL. CDR3 amino acids: CASSQGASAQGNSPLHF. In DNA, the CDR3 is TGCGCCAGCAGCCAAGGGGCGTCGGCACAGGGTAATTCACCCCTCCACTTT.

The rearrangement uses TRBV19 and TRBJ2-2; D tentatively fits TRBD1 or TRBD2 (5 bases each). Trimming cost V 4 bases and J 6 bases, with 9 bases left between them. Germline-derived CDR1 and CDR2 are LNHDA and SQIVND (reference sequence). The CDR3 length is 13 residues. The CDR3 sequence: CASSRDGPGELFF. CDR3 DNA sequence: TGTGCCAGTAGTAGGGACGGGCCCGGGGAGCTGTTTTTT.

This clone showed up just a few times. J is TRBJ2-7 and V is TRBV5-1, with D perhaps given as TRBD1 or TRBD2 (5 bases each). The length of the CDR3 is 15 residues. Deletions cut 4 bases from V and 4 bases from J, with 18 bases between. Germline CDR1 is SGHRS and CDR2 is YFSETQ. The CDR3 spells CASSPVGEMNYEQYF. For the CDR3, the DNA is TGCGCCAGCAGCCCAGTGGGGGAAATGAATTACGAGCAGTACTTC.

The genes are TRBV9 and TRBJ2-7, with 9 nucleotides matching TRBD1. The CDR3 runs 14 residues. V lost 4 bases to trimming and J lost 3 bases; unmatched junction nucleotides: 5. The germline CDR1 and CDR2 sequences are SGDLS and YYNGEE. CDR3 bases: TGTGCCAGCAGCCAACAGGGGGCAGTCTACGAGCAGTACTTC. Its translation is CASSQQGAVYEQYF.

V gene TRBV7-8 combines with J gene TRBJ2-5, with a possible D match to TRBD2 (6 bases). The closer fit of TRBJ2-7 to the DNA end suggests the J call may be wrong. Germline CDR1 reads SGHVS; CDR2 reads FQNEAQ. This CDR3 comprises 14 residues. In nucleotides, the CDR3 is TGTGCCAGCAGCTTAAAGGACTACTCCTACGAGCAGTACTTC. This encodes CASSLKDYSYEQYF.

This sequence joins TRBV6-1 and TRBJ1-1, with D perhaps matching TRBD1 (6 bases). V lost 6 bases, J lost 4 bases, and 18 bases lay in between. Germline loops: CDR1 MNHNS, CDR2 SASEGT. CDR3 size: 15 residues. CDR3 sequence: CASSLDRLRGTEAFF. CDR3 in DNA: TGTGCCAGCAGCCTTGACAGGCTGAGGGGCACTGAAGCTTTCTTT.

The V call is TRBV5-1, the J call TRBJ1-5; D not certain. This CDR3 region has 15 residues. V was shortened by 0 bases and J by 6 bases, with 13 bases between the two germline ends. Per germline, CDR1 SGHRS and CDR2 YFSETQ. CDR3 nucleotide sequence: TGCGCCAGCAGCTTGGGCCAAGGGATCGGTCAGCCCCAGCATTTT. Translating it yields CASSLGQGIGQPQHF.

The chain recombines TRBV6-4 with TRBJ2-5; 7 bases match TRBD2. The CDR3 extends over 13 amino acids. Losses at the gene ends were 7 bases for V and 5 bases for J; bases not matched to a gene: 7. CDR1 MRHNA and CDR2 SNTAGT come from the germline V gene. CDR3 protein: CASTPGGEETQYF. The CDR3 bases are TGTGCCAGCACCCCGGGGGGTGAGGAGACCCAGTACTTC.

V gene TRBV29-1 combines with J gene TRBJ2-7; unclear D gene. CDR3 length equals 13 residues. V was pared by 6 bases and J by 2 bases, with 14 bases between. CDR1 is SQVTM, CDR2 ANQGSEA, per germline. CDR3 amino acids: CSVANREPYEQYF. CDR3 sequence (DNA): TGCAGCGTGGCTAACAGAGAACCCTACGAGCAGTACTTC.

This clone turned up a few times. This chain connects TRBV5-1 to TRBJ1-1; tentative D call: TRBD1 (6 bases). This CDR3 contains 13 residues. Germline values: CDR1 SGHRS, CDR2 YFSETQ. V lost 4 bases to trimming and J lost 3 bases, with 10 bases between them. The CDR3 nucleotides are TGCGCCAGCAGCCGGACAGCCTACACTGAAGCTTTCTTT. Residues: CASSRTAYTEAFF. Variable domain in full (rest from reference TRBV5-1 and TRBJ1-1): KAGVTQTPRYLIKTRGQQVTLSCSPISGHRSVSWYQQTPGQGLQFLFEYFSETQRNKGNFPGRFSGRQFSNSRSEMNVSTLELGDSALYLCASSRTAYTEAFFGQGTRLTVV.

This chain uses TRBV10-3 with TRBJ1-1; TRBD1 might be the D (6 bases). This CDR3 has 13 residues. Trimming took off 9 bases at V and 3 bases at J, with 14 bases between the two ends. Germline V gene lookup returns CDR1 ENHRY and CDR2 SYGVKD. The CDR3 DNA is TGTGCCATTTCGCTTCGACAGGACACTGAAGCTTTCTTT. This sequence encodes CAISLRQDTEAFF.

The chain couples TRBV18 to TRBJ1-5; no clear D gene. The length of the CDR3 is 15 residues. Trimming took off 2 bases at V and 0 bases at J, with 8 bases between the two ends. The germline V gene has CDR1 KGHSH and CDR2 LQKENI. CDR3 bases: TGTGCCAGCTCACCAGCGACACCTAGCAATCAGCCCCAGCATTTT. Translation: CASSPATPSNQPQHF.

CDR3 region: CSVVRLNTEAFF. CDR3 in DNA: TGCAGCGTAGTCAGGCTGAACACTGAAGCTTTCTTT. The chain joins TRBV29-1 to TRBJ1-1, with D uncertain. There are 12 residues in the CDR3. Trimming cost V 6 bases and J 0 bases, with 8 bases left between them. CDR1 and CDR2 (germline): SQVTM, ANQGSEA.

This chain uses TRBV29-1 with TRBJ2-3; D is possibly TRBD1 or TRBD2 (6 bases each). The V end was cut by 3 bases, the J end by 0 bases, with 16 bases between. The CDR3 runs to 16 residues. Germline CDR1 is SQVTM and CDR2 is ANQGSEA. Here the CDR3 reads CSVELIPGASTDTQYF. The CDR3 coding sequence is TGCAGCGTTGAGCTGATTCCGGGGGCTAGCACAGATACGCAGTATTTT.

The rearrangement joins TRBV5-1 to TRBJ1-2; D not resolved. The length of the CDR3 is 14 residues. Per germline, CDR1 SGHRS and CDR2 YFSETQ. Trimming cost V 5 bases and J 2 bases, with 13 bases left between them. The CDR3 reads CASRVSVDNYGYTF. DNA for the CDR3: TGCGCCAGCAGAGTAAGCGTCGACAACTATGGCTACACCTTC.

The genes are TRBV5-6 and TRBJ2-5; unclear D gene. CDR1 is SGHDT and CDR2 is YYEEEE in the germline V gene. CDR3 length: 11 amino acids. Trimming removed 3 bases at V and 7 bases at J, with 7 bases between. The CDR3 sequence is CASSSKRTQYF. The CDR3 DNA sequence: TGTGCCAGCAGCTCGAAGAGGACCCAGTACTTC. Complete variable domain (other parts from reference TRBV5-6 and TRBJ2-5): DAGVTQSPTHLIKTRGQQVTLRCSPKSGHDTVSWYQQALGQGPQFIFQYYEEEERQRGNFPDRFSGHQFPNYSSELNVNALLLGDSALYLCASSSKRTQYFGPGTRLLVL.

The chain couples TRBV7-3 to TRBJ1-4; TRBD1 is a possible D gene (6 bases). This CDR3 region has 15 residues. V was cut by 5 bases and J by 7 bases, with 17 bases left in between. CDR1 and CDR2 (germline): SGHTA, FQGTGA. The CDR3 bases are TGTGCCAGCAGCACCCAGACAGGTCGCGGTGAAAAACTGTTTTTT. Translation: CASSTQTGRGEKLFF.

The genes are TRBV9 and TRBJ2-3, with 7 bases fitting TRBD2. V was pared by 0 bases and J by 6 bases, with 7 bases of the junction left unmatched. CDR3 size: 15 residues. Looked up from germline, CDR1 is SGDLS and CDR2 is YYNGEE. The CDR3 DNA is TGTGCCAGCAGCGTAGGCCTAGCGGAAGGGGATACGCAGTATTTT. Its protein is CASSVGLAEGDTQYF.

This clone has just a few counts. The chain combines TRBV7-3 with TRBJ1-3; TRBD1 might be the D (5 bases). The germline V and J ends were trimmed by 5 bases and 2 bases, with 10 bases remaining between them. This CDR3 is built from 14 residues. In germline, CDR1 is SGHTA, CDR2 FQGTGA. This CDR3 is CASSRGGPGNTIYF. In DNA, the CDR3 is TGTGCCAGCAGCCGTGGGGGTCCTGGAAACACCATATATTTT.

The chain uses TRBV18 and TRBJ2-5; D may be TRBD1 or TRBD2 (6 bases each). This CDR3 region has 14 residues. Germline assignment: CDR1 KGHSH and CDR2 LQKENI. Trimming shortened V by 0 bases and J by 5 bases, and 10 bases separated the two germline ends. CDR3 nucleotides: TGTGCCAGCTCACCACCGGGGGGCAGGGAGACCCAGTACTTC. It yields the protein CASSPPGGRETQYF.

The rearrangement joins TRBV28 to TRBJ2-5; tentative D call: TRBD2 (6 bases). CDR1 is MDHEN and CDR2 is SYDVKM in the germline V gene. V was clipped by 5 bases and J by 1 base, with 17 bases between them. The CDR3 sequence is 16 residues long. CDR3 amino acids: CASSNGYHGGQETQYF. The CDR3 nucleotides are TGTGCCAGCAGTAACGGGTACCACGGGGGCCAAGAGACCCAGTACTTC.

The chain employs TRBV29-1 and TRBJ1-5; possible D gene TRBD1, 5 bases. Per the germline V gene, CDR1 is SQVTM and CDR2 is ANQGSEA. CDR3 length equals 14 residues. V shed 4 bases and J shed 5 bases, with 15 bases lying between them. The CDR3 sequence is CSVALSRDDQPQHF. DNA of the CDR3: TGCAGCGTTGCCCTATCTAGGGACGATCAGCCCCAGCATTTT.

This clone occurred once. This rearrangement joins TRBV29-1 to TRBJ2-5, with a tentative D call TRBD1 (5 bases). Germline CDR1 reads SQVTM; CDR2 reads ANQGSEA. V lost 4 bases and J 5 bases, leaving 11 bases between the germline ends. The CDR3 has 12 residues. Here the CDR3 DNA reads TGCAGCGTTGCGACCCGACAGGAGACCCAGTACTTC. Translated, it gives CSVATRQETQYF.

This clone was seen only once. This chain links TRBV6-1 with TRBJ1-1; D is undetermined. V was trimmed by 8 bases and J by 5 bases, leaving 9 bases between them. This CDR3 comprises 11 residues. Germline V gives CDR1 MNHNS, CDR2 SASEGT. Here the CDR3 DNA reads TGTGCCAGCCAGGTTCGGACTGAAGCTTTCTTT. This encodes CASQVRTEAFF.

The V and J genes are TRBV7-9 and TRBJ2-7, with D uncertain. Trimming pared 5 bases from V and 1 base from J, leaving 12 bases between. Germline V lookup: CDR1 SEHNR, CDR2 FQNEAQ (reference sequence). The CDR3 runs to 14 residues. The CDR3 reads CASSLSALSYEQYF. CDR3 DNA sequence: TGTGCCAGCAGCCTCTCGGCACTTTCCTACGAGCAGTACTTC.

This clone has only a few counts. The chain employs TRBV18 and TRBJ1-6; D is unclear. The germline V gene has CDR1 KGHSH and CDR2 LQKENI. The V end lost 2 bases, the J end lost 9 bases, and 14 bases lay between the germline ends. This CDR3 has 15 residues. CDR3 coding DNA: TGTGCCAGCTCACCAGCGCGACGGGCCAGTTCACCCCTCCACTTT. This sequence encodes CASSPARRASSPLHF.

The CDR3, as DNA: TGTGCCTGGAGTTCCCCGCCCCAAAGCGGAAATTACGAGCAGTACTTC. Protein product: CAWSSPPQSGNYEQYF. V and J are TRBV30 and TRBJ2-5, with D perhaps matching TRBD2 (5 bases). Near its end, the DNA agrees better with TRBJ2-7, so the J call may be wrong. The CDR3 length is 16 residues. Germline CDR1 reads GTSNPN; CDR2 reads SVGIG (reference sequence).

In its sample, this clone was seen once. This rearrangement joins TRBV12-5 to TRBJ2-3; unclear D gene. Trimming pared 8 bases from V and 5 bases from J, leaving 8 bases between. Germline lookup yields CDR1 LGHNT and CDR2 FRNRAP. This CDR3 region has 11 residues. The CDR3 here is CASLSRDTQYF. The DNA of the CDR3 is TGTGCTAGTCTCTCGAGAGATACGCAGTATTTT.

The J gene is TRBJ2-3, the V gene TRBV11-1; D perhaps matches TRBD2 (6 bases). The CDR3 spans 16 residues. Germline CDR1 and CDR2: SGHAT and FQDESV (reference sequence). The germline V and J ends were trimmed by 5 bases and 2 bases, with 17 bases remaining between them. The CDR3 coding sequence is TGTGCCAGCAGCCCGCGAAGGAGGGCGGACACAGATACGCAGTATTTT. Protein: CASSPRRRADTDTQYF.